This TCR beta chain was observed in a study of blood T cell repertoires in COVID-19. Study overall: There were acute and convalescent COVID-19 samples, and they came from the United States, Italy and Spain. Sources were T cells, B-cell-depleted T cells, or PBMCs; the material itself was cDNA or gDNA.

How the authors handled the data: The assay estimated nucleated cells by amplifying reference gene primers. This table comes from immunoSEQ multiplex PCR, and its TCRdb copy is limited to in-frame clones, with some not included. V and J calls plus clone size are reproduced from that table; the DNA served to infer D and trimming. The data contain some 290,000 clones, approximately 81% of them singletons. The CDR3 spans 18 residues. The germline V gene encodes CDR1 KGHSY and CDR2 FQNENV. V was clipped by 1 base and J by 4 bases; unmatched bases: 14. The origin of this receptor is a woman aged 55-70 years with active or convalescent COVID-19. The chain carries TRBV16 and TRBJ1-1; 8 bases are a match to TRBD1. The sequenced material came from peripheral blood. CDR3 sequence reads: CASSQFIWGTGGSTEAFF. The CDR3 DNA follows: TGTGCCAGCAGCCAATTTATATGGGGCACAGGGGGATCCACTGAAGCTTTCTTT.